The sequence of this T cell receptor beta chain was determined in a study of technical replicates of blood from several donors. The germline gives CDR1 SGHNT, CDR2 YYREEE (reference sequence). V trimming: 0 bases; J trimming: 2 bases; junction bases outside the gene matches: 7. CDR3 size: 17 residues. Libraries were prepared by immunoSEQ multiplex PCR; TCRdb keeps only in-frame clonotypes and omits some of them. The sample consists of about 70,000 clones, just under 97% of them appearing once. The sequence was obtained from a human donor in good health. The specimen was T cells isolated from PBMCs. The rearrangement links TRBV5-4 to TRBJ2-3; TRBD2 matches at 9 bases. The CDR3 is CASSLVVAGGYTDTQYF. The CDR3 DNA reads as TGTGCCAGCAGCTTGGTCGTGGCGGGAGGGTACACAGATACGCAGTATTTT. Based on the CDR3 plus reference TRBV5-4 and TRBJ2-3, the full variable domain is ETGVTQSPTHLIKTRGQQVTLRCSSQSGHNTVSWYQQALGQGPQFIFQYYREEENGRGNFPPRFSGLQFPNYSSELNVNALELDDSALYLCASSLVVAGGYTDTQYFGPGTRLTVL.